This T cell receptor (beta chain) was sequenced for a study of shared clonotypes between healthy human individuals. Sequencing was performed with immunoSEQ multiplex PCR; in TCRdb, only in-frame clones are kept and a portion is missing. The sample carries about 800,000 clones, roughly 96% recorded once. Naive CD8 populations comprised CD45RO-negative cells positively selected for CCR7, excluding terminally differentiated effector memory CD45RA+ cells. Study outcomes and limitations: Among several donors, around 5% of naive CD4 clonotypes were found in common.

As regards this clone: Its specificity is not known.

This receptor was identified in a man younger than 45 in good health. The sequencing input was naive CD8+ T cells sorted from blood.

This CDR3 reads CASSRTGQGLDEQYF. The CDR3 DNA is TGTGCCAGCAGCAGAACGGGACAGGGTCTCGACGAGCAGTACTTC. J is TRBJ2-7 and V is TRBV5-4; 9 bases fit TRBD1. This CDR3 has 15 amino acids. Germline-derived CDR1 and CDR2 are SGHNT and YYREEE (reference sequence). V lost 4 bases to trimming and J lost 5 bases; unmatched junction nucleotides: 10.